The 9 T cell receptor beta chains below all came from one sample that was sequenced in a study of blood T cell repertoires in COVID-19. The protocol was immunoSEQ multiplex PCR, while the TCRdb copy is restricted to in-frame clones and leaves out a portion. Counted here are about 39,000 clones, approximately 93% occurring once; the ten biggest clones make up more than 3.5%. Material for sequencing was peripheral blood. The receptors here all came from a human donor with active COVID-19. The donor label of this sample is uncertain.

The chain employs TRBV6-1 and TRBJ1-5, with TRBD1 as a possible D gene (6 bases). V lost 4 bases and J lost 2, with 15 bases in between. The germline CDR1 and CDR2 sequences are MNHNS and SASEGT. This CDR3 contains 16 residues. The CDR3 loop is CASSVTGWDGNQPQHF. The CDR3 nucleotides are TGTGCCAGCAGTGTAACAGGGTGGGACGGCAATCAGCCCCAGCATTTT.

The chain uses TRBV5-4 and TRBJ2-5; a weak D match, TRBD1 (6 bases). The V gene lost 1 base and the J gene lost 5 bases, with 9 bases spanning the gap. In germline, CDR1 is SGHNT, CDR2 YYREEE (reference sequence). The CDR3 loop spans 13 amino acids. The CDR3 region has the DNA TGTGCCAGCAGCTTGACAGGGATGGAGACCCAGTACTTC. Translating it yields CASSLTGMETQYF.

This clone has only a few counts. The rearrangement links TRBV6-5 to TRBJ2-1; 8 bases are shared with TRBD2. The CDR3 runs 15 residues. Germline values: CDR1 MNHEY, CDR2 SVGAGI. V was pared by 2 bases and J by 7 bases, with 7 bases of the junction left unmatched. DNA for the CDR3: TGTGCCAGCAGTTACGCGGGGGGATTTCTTAATGAGCAGTTCTTC. It specifies CASSYAGGFLNEQFF.

The V and J genes are TRBV6-5 and TRBJ2-1, with 7 nucleotides matching TRBD1. The germline V gene has CDR1 MNHEY and CDR2 SVGAGI. V was pared by 4 bases and J by 5 bases, with 11 bases of the junction left unmatched. The length of the CDR3 is 16 residues. In nucleotides, the CDR3 is TGTGCCAGCAGTTCCTTGACAGGGTTTCCCCACAATGAGCAGTTCTTC. It specifies CASSSLTGFPHNEQFF.

The gene calls are TRBV4-2 and TRBJ2-3, with a possible D match to TRBD1 (6 bases). Trimming cost V 5 bases and J 7 bases, with 19 bases left between them. Germline-derived CDR1 and CDR2 are LGHNA and YNFKEQ. The CDR3 runs to 15 residues. CDR3 sequence reads: CASSTGHRDVNTQYF. For the CDR3, the DNA is TGTGCCAGCAGCACCGGACACAGGGACGTGAATACGCAGTATTTT.

This sequence joins TRBV5-6 and TRBJ2-3; TRBD2 aligns across 15 bases. The CDR3 spans 18 residues. Looked up from germline, CDR1 is SGHDT and CDR2 is YYEEEE. Trimming took 7 bases from V and 4 from J; bases not matched to a gene: 13. In nucleotides, the CDR3 is TGTGCCAGCGACTGGGGACTAGCGGGAGGAGATAGCGCAGATACGCAGTATTTT. Translating gives CASDWGLAGGDSADTQYF. The variable domain in full, with the rest retrieved from reference TRBV5-6 and TRBJ2-3, is DAGVTQSPTHLIKTRGQQVTLRCSPKSGHDTVSWYQQALGQGPQFIFQYYEEEERQRGNFPDRFSGHQFPNYSSELNVNALLLGDSALYLCASDWGLAGGDSADTQYFGPGTRLTVL.

The chain is built from TRBV25-1 and TRBJ1-2; D is uncertain. Per germline, CDR1 MGHDK and CDR2 SYGVNS. Trimming removed 2 bases from V and 5 bases from J, with 3 bases in between. The CDR3 totals 11 residues. CDR3: CASSETYGYTF. CDR3 nucleotides: TGTGCCAGCAGTGAAACTTATGGCTACACCTTC.

The chain combines TRBV28 with TRBJ1-6, with TRBD1 identical over 10 bases. Trimming took 6 bases from V and 5 from J; bases not matched to a gene: 7. CDR1 is MDHEN and CDR2 is SYDVKM in the germline V gene. The CDR3 runs 16 residues. In DNA form, the CDR3 reads TGTGCCAGCAGCACCCCGGGACAGGGGAATAATTCACCCCTCCACTTT. Translation: CASSTPGQGNNSPLHF.

CDR3 residues: CASSPQTGQEGTQYF. CDR3 DNA sequence: TGTGCCAGCTCACCTCAGACAGGTCAGGAAGGGACCCAGTACTTC. V and J are TRBV18 and TRBJ2-5, with D possibly TRBD1 on 6 matching bases. Germline CDR1 is KGHSH and CDR2 is LQKENI. The CDR3 is made up of 15 amino acids. V was clipped by 3 bases and J by 7 bases, with 18 bases between them.